This T cell receptor (beta chain) was captured in a study of blood T cells in healthy people across ages. Study-wide points: Changes in expanded clonotypes were possibly confounded, as the CMV status of donors was unknown.

CDR1 and CDR2 (germline): SGHTA, FQGNSA. V lost 5 bases and J lost 0, with 8 bases in between. This CDR3 region has 14 residues. This clonotype was recorded many times. The antigen is unknown. Sample-barcoded 5' priming and a J-beta primer mix drove a second PCR of about 6 to 12 cycles. One entry per CDR3 protein results from TCRdb running MiXCR on the 5' RACE reads. The sample carries 1.5 million to 2 million distinct CDR3 sequences, approximately 30% recorded once. The chain uses TRBV7-2 and TRBJ2-4, with D possibly TRBD1 on 6 matching bases. Sequenced input: blood. This TCR derives from a woman in her 30s in good health. CDR3 protein: CASSTQGAKNIQYF. CDR3 in DNA: TGTGCCAGCAGCACACAGGGAGCCAAAAACATTCAGTACTTC.